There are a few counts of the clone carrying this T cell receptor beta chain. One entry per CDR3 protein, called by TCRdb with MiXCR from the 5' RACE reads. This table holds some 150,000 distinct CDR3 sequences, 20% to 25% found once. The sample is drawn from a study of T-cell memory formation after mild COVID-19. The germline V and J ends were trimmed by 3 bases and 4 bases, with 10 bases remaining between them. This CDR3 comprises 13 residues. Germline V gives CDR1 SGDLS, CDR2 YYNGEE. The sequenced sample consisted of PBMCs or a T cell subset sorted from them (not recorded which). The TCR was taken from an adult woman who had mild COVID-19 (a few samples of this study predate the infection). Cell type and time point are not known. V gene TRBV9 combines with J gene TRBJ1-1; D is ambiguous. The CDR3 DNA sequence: TGTGCCAGCAGCGCGGGCCCTACCACTGAAGCTTTCTTT. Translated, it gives CASSAGPTTEAFF.